The following is a T cell receptor (beta chain) sequence with its context. The data are from a study of blood T cell repertoires in COVID-19. The CDR3 length is 15 residues. J gave up 3 bases and V 4 bases, and 5 bases lay outside the gene matches. CDR1 and CDR2 (germline): SGHRS, YFSETQ. Sequencing used immunoSEQ multiplex PCR; TCRdb keeps in-frame clones, though not all of them. The table has roughly 100,000 clones, more than 85% seen once. The receptor was isolated from a man between 18 and 35 years old with acute or convalescent COVID-19. The chain is built from TRBV5-1 and TRBJ2-3; 10 nucleotides line up with TRBD2. Sequences were obtained from peripheral blood. Here the CDR3 reads CASSLLAGETDTQYF. CDR3 sequence (DNA): TGCGCCAGCAGCCTCCTAGCGGGAGAAACAGATACGCAGTATTTT.